The present T cell receptor beta chain was sequenced within a study of cytomegalovirus exposure and HLA in healthy donors. As for the study in general: Membership in the Caucasian-associated ancestry cluster was found for around four fifths of almost 400 genotyped donors.

The CDR3 is 15 residues long. Germline assignment: CDR1 MNHNS and CDR2 SASEGT. V lost 2 bases to trimming and J lost 6 bases; unmatched junction nucleotides: 5. Study observations and caveats: Most TCR sequences were uncommon, yet certain public TCRs appeared in many donors.

Note on this clone: Its target is unknown.

Both 60 Vbeta primers and 13 Jbeta primers went into the PCR. TCRdb keeps only in-frame clones here, not all; method: immunoSEQ multiplex PCR. In the table there are about 160,000 clones, 84% of which are singletons. The chain uses TRBV6-1 and TRBJ2-7; 12 positions agree with TRBD1. The sequenced sample was PBMCs. The TCR comes from a young man in good health and CMV-seronegative. DNA of the CDR3: TGTGCCAGCAGTGAATTTGGGACAGGGGGCTTCGAGCAGTACTTC. Translating it yields CASSEFGTGGFEQYF.